This T cell receptor (beta chain) was retrieved from a study of cytomegalovirus exposure and HLA in healthy donors (dated by TCRdb to 2017 to 2019). In terms of the full investigation: According to an earlier analysis of 550 to 750 of the donors, roughly 180 million T cells yielded 100 million or so unique TCR beta sequences and less than 300 Gb of sequence data. Around 320 gigabases of sequencing data and 70 million to 100 million unique TCR sequences were included in an early release covering roughly 700 HLA-typed donors. The genetic ancestry cluster associated with self-reported Caucasian donors included over 80% of the 300 to 450 genotyped donors. The study was designed to test whether signatures of past pathogen exposure could be identified by cataloging public T cell receptors. Using immunosequencing, the study profiled T cell repertoires from some 670 subjects and related those repertoires to cytomegalovirus serostatus. Along with the roughly 710-subject first cohort, a separate validation cohort of 120 different subjects was used. To predict cytomegalovirus infection status, the study combined high-throughput TCR immunosequencing, statistical association of individual TCRs with disease status, and machine learning. In a later analysis, previously published TCR beta repertoires from hundreds of donors were re-analyzed and high-resolution HLA genotyping was added so that TCR occurrence patterns could be studied. Rather than drawing on any new phenotypic data, the later analysis identified candidate immune exposures from TCR beta sequences and the way those sequences occurred across donors. In an earlier analysis of over 550 of the donors, high-throughput TCR beta sequencing was used to judge whether each TCR beta V gene segment behaved as functional or pseudogenic. Donor age, sex, ethnicity and CMV serostatus were compiled alongside the repertoire data. A later genetic analysis used genome-wide SNP genotypes for about 60% of the roughly 700 donors, treating that subset as a discovery cohort. Every discovery cohort repertoire had been produced on one sequencing platform. Both class I and class II loci were covered by HLA typing, at four-digit resolution. The number of donors typed differed by locus, with 629-630 for A, B, C, DRB1 and DQB1, roughly 520 for DQA1, nearly 610 for DPA1, and under 490 for DPB1. A few DR-DQ haplotypes were handled as single units for association and clustering because linkage in the cohort was strong. On average, roughly 250,000 unique TCR beta nucleotide sequences were sequenced per donor among about 400 genotyped donors of the cohort, with about 17% of those sequences being non-productive.

General conclusions and limits of the study: Most CMV-associated TCR beta chains appeared to be HLA-restricted in a later analysis, and the HLA associations seemed to be driven largely by CMV exposure. Sequencing depth was assumed to be roughly uniform across donors in the presence/absence analyses, though that assumption may not hold. A later genetic analysis associated a missense DCLRE1C variant with V-gene and J-gene trimming of TCR beta chains, and an independent cohort replicated the association. The study gave a list of around 170 TCR beta chains associated with cytomegalovirus. For the cohort, immune exposure information was limited to CMV serostatus. In a later analysis, HLA-associated TCR beta chains were found to be more clonally expanded and to have lower generation probabilities than equally common non-associated chains. Across donors, most TCR sequences were observed very rarely, whereas some public TCRs were present in many individuals. Correlated functional status among segregating V segments might be attributable to linkage disequilibrium, but an unknown experimental factor could not be ruled out. The cohort was sequenced for TCR beta chains only, and without alpha or paired-chain data the features that could be detected were limited. According to a later genetic analysis, donors in an Asian-associated ancestry cluster had fewer N-insertions in productive TCRs than the approximately 650-donor mean. Some IMGT-functional V segments, including TRBV6-2 and TRBV6-3, could not be distinguished by the 87-base-pair reads and were therefore excluded. The classifier was reported to diagnose cytomegalovirus status with high specificity and sensitivity in both the original and validation cohorts. In vitro tests confirmed that a few of the cytomegalovirus-associated TCR beta chains recognize cytomegalovirus antigens. In an earlier analysis of 587 of the donors, most TCR beta V segments appeared in productive rearrangements about 87% or about 30% of the time, broadly matching IMGT annotations. When HLA alleles, especially DR and DQ, strongly co-occurred, TCR associations were difficult to assign to individual alleles. The earlier analysis of 450 to 700 of the donors excluded approximately 17 rarely observed V segments, including chromosome 9 orphons, because counts were too low. A later analysis reported that several top co-occurrence clusters appeared linked to parvovirus B19, influenza, CMV and Epstein-Barr virus. It was suggested by the authors that the approach could potentially be generalized to other disease states and immunological phenotypes. A cluster of highly shared sequence variants was judged likely to represent a technical artifact of the sequencing pipeline. In a later analysis, the rate of TCR association differed among HLA loci, with DRB1 alleles having the most associated TCRs and HLA-C alleles having the fewest. At a false discovery rate of 0.05, a later analysis linked under 20,000 TCR beta sequences to specific HLA alleles. A further reported finding was that TCR beta sequences accurately predicted the HLA-A and HLA-B alleles for most subjects in the first cohort. Because HLA typing was unavailable for some donors at each locus, only the typed subset was used in association tests.

With respect to this clone: It has no known antigen specificity. Within one base of it there is no much larger clone, and no base qualities were kept.

The germline V gene encodes CDR1 KGHSH and CDR2 LQKENI. Trimming costs V 2 bases and J 0 bases, and their ends lie 14 bases apart. Including the terminal cysteine and phenylalanine, the CDR3 comprises 17 residues. The CDR3 DNA has 51 bases and is translated from base 1. Library preparation used the immunoSEQ multiplex PCR assay. For the multiplex PCR, a mixture combining 60 forward primers for TCR Vbeta segments and 13 reverse primers for TCR Jbeta segments was used. A multiplex PCR assay on genomic DNA amplified the CDR3 region of rearranged TCR beta genes. On the Illumina HiSeq System, the amplified TCR beta libraries were sequenced as 87-base-pair reads. Per the original workflow: In a later analysis, tens of millions of unique TCR beta chains were counted across the 650 to 750 repertoires, and around 10 million of these chains were shared by at least two donors. Raw reads were error-corrected and collapsed into unique sequences with a nearest-neighbor algorithm that merged closely related sequences to remove PCR and sequencing errors. To assign V, D and J gene segments, CDR3 sequences were aligned to IMGT reference sequences. Each retained sequence needed at least a six-nucleotide match to both a V gene segment and a J gene segment. A rearrangement was called productive if the CDR3 had no stop codons and remained in frame with V and J, and every other rearrangement was called non-productive. Following IMGT convention, CDR3 was defined as the stretch from the second conserved V-encoded cysteine to the conserved J-encoded phenylalanine. In an earlier analysis of around 540 of the donors, sequences lacking an unambiguous match to a single V gene segment were excluded. In an earlier analysis of approximately 500 of the donors, a V segment was called functional when productive rearrangements were above 56.7%, and segregating when the standard deviation between donors exceeded 5%. To diagnose cytomegalovirus status from the catalog of TCR beta chain sequences, a statistical classification framework was built. A later analysis assigned V and J genes by comparing TCR nucleotide sequences with IMGT/GENE-DB human TR gene sequences. A later analysis assigned CDR3 sequences and most-parsimonious VDJ recombination scenarios with the TCRdist pipeline. In a later analysis, each TCR beta chain was defined by its CDR3 amino acid sequence together with its V-gene family, and reads without a unique V-gene family were excluded. A later analysis removed roughly 590 highly shared, low-generation-probability nucleotide sequences to deal with suspected cross-contamination and a sequencing artifact. A later analysis calculated a clonal expansion index for each public chain from normalized within-repertoire ranks of inferred template counts. A later analysis computed generation probabilities with a VDJ recombination model fitted to out-of-frame rearrangements, and checked the results against IGoR. Hypergeometric tests were used in a later analysis to score TCR-TCR, TCR-HLA and TCR-CMV co-occurrence, with a repertoire-size bias correction applied to the TCR pairs. In a later analysis, false discovery rates were estimated by permuting HLA or CMV assignments 20 times. In a later analysis, co-occurring TCRs were grouped with DBSCAN, and TCRdist sequence similarity was added when clustering was performed within HLA-allele-positive subsets. Co-occurrence clustering excluded repertoires with fewer than 30,000 or more than 120,000 public chains, plus five with anomalous nucleotide sharing. TCRdb mirrors the immuneACCESS table, restricted to in-frame sequences. Some clones are absent from its copies; in checked studies, under half trace to an unresolved V gene, and the reason for the others is unknown. V, J and clone size were drawn from that table, and D and trimming were deduced from the DNA. Within this sample are some 92,000 clones, with around 75% of them counted one time only. 11% of the sample lies in the top ten.

The cohort comprised 550 to 700 healthy bone marrow donors. At the time of sampling, every cohort member was nominally healthy, though immune exposures that went unrecorded were likely present. The donor was CMV seropositive and was included in the group of 289 seropositive cohort members. Each donor provided a peripheral blood sample, and peripheral blood mononuclear cells were used for TCR beta sequencing. Genomic DNA extraction from the blood cell samples was performed with the Qiagen DNeasy Blood Extraction Kit. Here the chain combines TRBV18 and TRBJ1-5, and the D gene may be TRBD1, 6 bases matching. Sequenced input: PBMCs. The clonotype was recovered from a man aged 18 to 29 in good health and CMV-seropositive. The CDR3 region has the sequence CASSPSGGNYSNQPQHF. The bases are TGTGCCAGCTCACCATCGGGGGGCAATTATAGCAATCAGCCCCAGCATTTT.